Listed below are T cell receptor beta chains from one sample, sequenced in a study of blood T cell repertoires in COVID-19. Data came from immunoSEQ multiplex PCR; TCRdb stores just in-frame clones and leaves some out. The sample contains roughly 240,000 clones, about 80% of which appear only once. The sample consisted of PBMCs or T cells enriched from blood (not recorded which). The receptors were gathered from a woman aged 40 to 50 who had been exposed to COVID-19. CDR3s include the opening cysteine and the closing phenylalanine or tryptophan. A D gene is named only where the DNA matches it firmly. Clone size is not always given. Where it is, it says once, few, many or a class for expanded clones.

d_call | j_call | v_call | clone_size | cdr3_length | cdr3_aa | cdr3_nt
. | TRBJ1-2 | TRBV2 | . | 14 | CASSESYRNYGYTF | TGTGCCAGCAGTGAATCATACAGAAACTATGGCTACACCTTC
TRBD1 | TRBJ1-5 | TRBV5-6 | many | 15 | CASSSTGGFNQPQHF | TGTGCCAGCAGCTCGACAGGGGGGTTCAATCAGCCCCAGCATTTT
. | TRBJ1-5 | TRBV12-3/TRBV12-4 | . | 13 | CASSFSTNQPQHF | TGTGCCAGCAGTTTTAGTACTAATCAGCCCCAGCATTTT
TRBD1 | TRBJ1-1 | TRBV19 | . | 16 | CASSPLGQGSSTEAFF | TGTGCCAGTAGTCCATTAGGACAGGGTTCGAGCACTGAAGCTTTCTTT
TRBD2 | TRBJ2-1 | TRBV27 | . | 16 | CASSSQSGGRYNEQFF | TGTGCCAGCAGTTCCCAAAGCGGGGGTCGATATAATGAGCAGTTCTTC
TRBD1 | TRBJ2-2 | TRBV5-4 | . | 14 | CASSLQGTVDELFF | TGTGCCAGCAGCTTACAGGGGACGGTTGACGAGCTGTTTTTT
. | TRBJ1-1 | TRBV19 | . | 16 | CASSPLRGQMNTEAFF | TGTGCCAGTAGTCCTCTAAGGGGACAAATGAACACTGAAGCTTTCTTT
. | TRBJ1-3 | TRBV24-1 | . | 14 | CATSDSNHHGTIYF | TGTGCCACCAGTGATTCGAACCACCACGGCACCATATATTTT
. | TRBJ2-7 | TRBV10-3 | . | 12 | CAISYEAYEQYF | TGTGCCATCAGTTATGAGGCGTACGAGCAGTACTTC
TRBD1 | TRBJ1-2 | TRBV24-1 | . | 14 | CATSGRGQNYGYTF | TGTGCCACCAGTGGAAGGGGACAGAACTATGGCTACACCTTC
. | TRBJ1-2 | TRBV5-1 | . | 15 | CASSSRAGANYGYTF | TGCGCCAGCAGCTCAAGGGCCGGGGCTAACTATGGCTACACCTTC
TRBD1 | TRBJ1-3 | TRBV7-6 | . | 19 | CASSLTPSGTGARGNTIYF | TGTGCCAGCAGCCTAACACCTTCCGGGACAGGGGCGAGAGGAAACACCATATATTTT
. | TRBJ1-3 | TRBV30 | . | 15 | CAWKVGVSVGNTIYF | TGTGCCTGGAAGGTCGGGGTATCGGTGGGAAACACCATATATTTT
. | TRBJ2-4 | TRBV5-6 | . | 12 | CASSFQTGLQYF | TGTGCCAGCAGCTTTCAGACAGGCCTACAGTACTTC
. | TRBJ1-1 | TRBV5-1 | . | 15 | CASSATQGRRAEAFF | TGCGCCAGCAGCGCCACACAGGGTCGGCGCGCTGAAGCTTTCTTT
TRBD1 | TRBJ1-4 | TRBV24-1 | . | 15 | CATSEAGTGSEKLFF | TGTGCCACCAGTGAGGCCGGGACAGGGAGTGAAAAACTGTTTTTT
. | TRBJ1-1 | TRBV5-6 | . | 16 | CASSLGLTSMNTEAFF | TGTGCCAGCAGCTTGGGGCTCACCTCCATGAACACTGAAGCTTTCTTT
TRBD1 | TRBJ2-1 | TRBV19 | . | 16 | CASSIDTGGLNNEQFF | TGTGCCAGTAGTATAGATACAGGGGGCTTAAACAATGAGCAGTTCTTC
TRBD1 | TRBJ1-2 | TRBV6-6 | few | 12 | CASSTGGNGYTF | TGTGCCAGCAGCACAGGGGGAAATGGCTACACCTTC
TRBD1 | TRBJ1-5 | TRBV4-1 | . | 15 | CASSQEPTGARPQHF | TGCGCCAGCAGCCAAGAGCCGACAGGGGCCCGGCCCCAGCATTTT
. | TRBJ2-5 | TRBV11-2 | many | 17 | CASSASLQGRQGETQYF | TGTGCCAGCAGCGCCTCCTTGCAGGGGCGCCAAGGAGAGACCCAGTACTTC
. | TRBJ2-2 | TRBV6-4 | . | 16 | CASSDSTSRKPGSCFF | .
. | TRBJ1-2 | TRBV6-6 | . | 13 | CASSYDRGYGYTF | TGTGCCAGCAGTTATGATAGGGGTTATGGCTACACCTTC
. | TRBJ1-6 | TRBV19 | . | 16 | CASSIATKGLNSPLHF | TGTGCCAGTAGTATAGCTACGAAGGGGCTGAATTCACCCCTCCACTTT
TRBD1 | TRBJ1-5 | TRBV6-5 | . | 14 | CASSPGQGASPQHF | TGTGCCAGCAGCCCCGGACAGGGAGCTTCGCCCCAGCATTTT
. | TRBJ1-6 | TRBV7-9 | . | 13 | CASSLDGDSPLHF | TGTGCCAGCAGCCTTGACGGAGATTCACCCCTCCACTTT
TRBD1 | TRBJ1-2 | TRBV4-3 | . | 16 | CASSQGALGQGNGYTF | TGCGCCAGCAGCCAAGGGGCGTTGGGACAGGGAAATGGCTACACCTTC
TRBD1 | TRBJ1-1 | TRBV4-3 | . | 14 | CASSQDGWRQGAFF | TGCGCCAGCAGCCAAGATGGATGGAGACAGGGAGCTTTCTTT
TRBD1 | TRBJ2-2 | TRBV5-1 | once | 15 | CASSPRTGTTGELFF | TGCGCCAGCAGCCCCCGGACAGGGACCACCGGGGAGCTGTTTTTT